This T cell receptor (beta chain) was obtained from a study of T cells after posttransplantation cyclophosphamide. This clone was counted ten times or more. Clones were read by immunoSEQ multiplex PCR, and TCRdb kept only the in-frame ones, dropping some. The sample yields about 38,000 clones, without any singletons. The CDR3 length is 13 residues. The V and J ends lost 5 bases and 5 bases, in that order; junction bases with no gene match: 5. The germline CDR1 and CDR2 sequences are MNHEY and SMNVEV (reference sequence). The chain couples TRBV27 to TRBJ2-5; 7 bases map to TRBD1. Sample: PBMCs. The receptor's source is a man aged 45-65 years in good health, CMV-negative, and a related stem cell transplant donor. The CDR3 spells CASSADRWETQYF. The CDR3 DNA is TGTGCCAGCAGTGCGGACAGGTGGGAGACCCAGTACTTC.